The TCR beta chain described here comes from a study of blood T cell repertoires in COVID-19. Overall study context: There were acute and convalescent COVID-19 samples, and they came from the United States, Italy and Spain. Sample material is recorded as cDNA or gDNA derived from T cells, B-cell-depleted T cells, or PBMCs.

Original handling: Estimated nucleated cell counts came from reference gene primer amplification. The data were produced by immunoSEQ multiplex PCR, yet TCRdb's version contains in-frame clones alone and is incomplete. That table gives V, J and clone size, and the DNA gave D and trimming. The top ten clones hold 1.9% of a sample with 130,000 to 150,000 clones, about three quarters of them seen once. The CDR3 length is 18 residues. V shed 2 bases, J shed 4 bases, and the junction held 10 bases outside the gene matches. Germline V gene data show CDR1 as MNHEY and CDR2 as SVGEGT. Sequencing was done on a sample of peripheral blood. This clonotype was obtained from a woman aged 60-70 years with acute or convalescent COVID-19. The chain employs TRBV6-2 or TRBV6-3 and TRBJ1-6, with TRBD1 identical over 8 bases. The CDR3 sequence: CASSYPRTGPSYNSPLHF. CDR3 sequence (DNA): TGTGCCAGCAGTTACCCGAGGACAGGGCCAAGTTATAATTCACCCCTCCACTTT.